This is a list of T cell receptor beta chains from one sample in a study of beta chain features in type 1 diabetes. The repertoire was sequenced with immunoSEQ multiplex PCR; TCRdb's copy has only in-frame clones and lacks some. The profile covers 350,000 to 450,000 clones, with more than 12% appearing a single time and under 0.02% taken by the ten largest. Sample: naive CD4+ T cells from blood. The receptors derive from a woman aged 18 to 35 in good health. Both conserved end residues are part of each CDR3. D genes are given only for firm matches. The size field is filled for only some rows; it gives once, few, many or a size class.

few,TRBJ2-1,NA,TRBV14,TGTGCCAGCAGCCAAGGGTGGAGCTACAATGAGCAGTTCTTC,CASSQGWSYNEQFF
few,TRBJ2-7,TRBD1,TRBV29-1,TGCAGCGTGAGTGGACAGGGTACCTACGAGCAGTACTTC,CSVSGQGTYEQYF
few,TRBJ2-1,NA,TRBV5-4,TGTGCCAGCAGCCGGGCGGGAATCGTAGATGAGCAGTTCTTC,CASSRAGIVDEQFF
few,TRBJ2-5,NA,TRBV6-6,TGTGCTTGTTCGGGGTTTACAGAGACCCAGTACTTC,CACSGFTETQYF
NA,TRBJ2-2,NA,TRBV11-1,TGTGCCAGCAGGAGGGAGGGGGACACCGGGGAGCTGTTTTTT,CASRREGDTGELFF
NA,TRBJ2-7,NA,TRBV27,TGTGCCAGCAGTTTAGGACTCAGGTACGAGCAGTACTTC,CASSLGLRYEQYF
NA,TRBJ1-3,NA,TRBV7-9,TGTGCCAGCAGCGACTGGGGCGGACCCTCTGGAAACACCATATATTTT,CASSDWGGPSGNTIYF
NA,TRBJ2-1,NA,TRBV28,TGTGCCAGCAGTTTACAGTATGAGCAGTTCTTC,CASSLQYEQFF
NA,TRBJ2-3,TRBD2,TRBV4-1,TGCGCCAGCAGCCAAGTGTCTAGCGGTGGTCGGGATACGCAGTATTTT,CASSQVSSGGRDTQYF
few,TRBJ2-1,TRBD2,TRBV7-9,TGTGCCAGCAGCTTAGCCCTAGCGGGAGATAGCAATGAGCAGTTCTTC,CASSLALAGDSNEQFF
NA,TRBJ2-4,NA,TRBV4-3,TGCGCCAGCAGCCAAGGTAGCGGACGGGGGAACATTCAGTACTTC,CASSQGSGRGNIQYF
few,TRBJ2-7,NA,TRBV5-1,TGCGCCAGCAGCCTGACAGGTTTTGACCCATACGAGCAGTACTTC,CASSLTGFDPYEQYF
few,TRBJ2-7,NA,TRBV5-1,TGCGCCAGCAGCTCCCTAGGCTACGAGCAGTACTTC,CASSSLGYEQYF
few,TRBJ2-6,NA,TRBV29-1,TGCAGCGTTGTAGGACCCAGGGGCTCTGGGGCCAACGTCCTGACTTTC,CSVVGPRGSGANVLTF
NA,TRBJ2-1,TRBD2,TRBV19,TGTGCCAGTAGTATCGCTAGCGGGTTATACAATGAGCAGTTCTTC,CASSIASGLYNEQFF
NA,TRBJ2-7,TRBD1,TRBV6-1,TGTGCCAGCAGTGAAGTAGGGACAGTAACCTACGAGCAGTACTTC,CASSEVGTVTYEQYF
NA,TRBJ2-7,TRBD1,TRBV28,TGTGCCAGCAGTCCCGGGGACAGGGCCTACGAGCAGTACTTC,CASSPGDRAYEQYF
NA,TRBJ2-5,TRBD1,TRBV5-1,TGCGCCAGCAGCTTCCAGGGACAGAGGCGGGCAGAGACCCAGTACTTC,CASSFQGQRRAETQYF
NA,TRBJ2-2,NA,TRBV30,TGTGCCTGGGGGACGGGACTGCAGAACACCGGGGAGCTGTTTTTT,CAWGTGLQNTGELFF
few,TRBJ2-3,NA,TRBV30,TGTGCCTGGAGTCGACAGTCACTTAGCACAGATACGCAGTATTTT,CAWSRQSLSTDTQYF
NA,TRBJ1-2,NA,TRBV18,TGTGCCAGCTCACGGCTACAGGATAACTATGGCTACACCTTC,CASSRLQDNYGYTF
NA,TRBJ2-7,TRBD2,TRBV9,TGTGCCAGCAGCGTAGGGGGGACTACTTCCTACGAGCAGTACTTC,CASSVGGTTSYEQYF
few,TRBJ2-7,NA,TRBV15,TGTGCCACCAGCAGAGGAGGACACCCCTACGAGCAGTACTTC,CATSRGGHPYEQYF
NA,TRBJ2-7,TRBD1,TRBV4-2,TGTGCCAGCAGCCACGTCTCGACCGGGACAGGGCTTAGCGAGCAGTACTTC,CASSHVSTGTGLSEQYF
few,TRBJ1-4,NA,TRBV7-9,TGTGCCAGCAGCCCGGCGGGGGTTAATGAAAAACTGTTTTTT,CASSPAGVNEKLFF
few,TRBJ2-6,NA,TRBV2,TGTGCCAGCAGGACGCGGGAAACCAACTCTGGGGCCAACGTCCTGACTTTC,CASRTRETNSGANVLTF
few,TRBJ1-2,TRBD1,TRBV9,TGTGCCAGCAGCGTGACAGGGAACTATGGCTACACCTTC,CASSVTGNYGYTF
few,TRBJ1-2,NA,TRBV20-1,TGCAGTGCTAGAGTAAACTATGGCTACACCTTC,CSARVNYGYTF
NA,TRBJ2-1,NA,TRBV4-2,TGTGCCAGCAGCCAAGCCAGGGGCAGGGGATCCTACAATGAGCAGTTCTTC,CASSQARGRGSYNEQFF
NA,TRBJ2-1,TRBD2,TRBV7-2,TGTGCCAGCAGCTTTGGGGGACTAGGGATGATCGATGAGCAGTTCTTC,CASSFGGLGMIDEQFF
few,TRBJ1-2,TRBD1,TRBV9,TGTGCCAGCAGCGTTCGACAGGGCCCAACTACCTATGGCTACACCTTC,CASSVRQGPTTYGYTF
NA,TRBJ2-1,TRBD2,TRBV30,TGTGCCTGGAGGGACGCTCTAGCGGGAGGACCTGAGCAGTTCTTC,CAWRDALAGGPEQFF
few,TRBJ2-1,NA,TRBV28,TGTGCCAGCAGTGCAGACAGAATGCAGTTCTTC,CASSADRMQFF
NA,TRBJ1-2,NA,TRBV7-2,TGTGCCAGCAGCTCCCGGCGGGGGCTAGGAGGCTACACCTTC,CASSSRRGLGGYTF
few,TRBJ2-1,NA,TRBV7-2,TGTGCCAGCAGCTTAACGCGGGGTTGGTCCAATGAGCAGTTCTTC,CASSLTRGWSNEQFF
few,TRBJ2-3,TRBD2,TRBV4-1,TGCGCCAGCAGCCACGGACTAGCCGGACTAGCAGATACGCAGTATTTT,CASSHGLAGLADTQYF
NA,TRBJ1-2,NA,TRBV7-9,TGTGCCAGCAGCTTAAACGGGGGGCACTATGGCTACACCTTC,CASSLNGGHYGYTF
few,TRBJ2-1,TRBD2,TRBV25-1,TGTGCCAGCAGTTTCCTCGGGACTAGCGGGGACAATGAGCAGTTCTTC,CASSFLGTSGDNEQFF
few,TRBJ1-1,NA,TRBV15,TGTGCCACCAGCCCAGGGCCGAACACTGAAGCTTTCTTT,CATSPGPNTEAFF
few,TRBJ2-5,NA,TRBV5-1,TGCGCCAGCAGGTGGGGTCCAACTAGTCAAGAGACCCAGTACTTC,CASRWGPTSQETQYF
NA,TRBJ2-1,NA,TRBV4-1,TGCGCCAGCAGCCAAGATGGCGTCCGGGACAATGAGCAGTTCTTC,CASSQDGVRDNEQFF
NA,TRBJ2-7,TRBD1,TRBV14,TGTGCCAGCAGCCACGGGACAGGGGGACCCTACGAGCAGTACTTC,CASSHGTGGPYEQYF
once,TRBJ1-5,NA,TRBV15,TGTGCCACGAACGAGGAGTATAGACAGCCCCAGCATTTT,CATNEEYRQPQHF